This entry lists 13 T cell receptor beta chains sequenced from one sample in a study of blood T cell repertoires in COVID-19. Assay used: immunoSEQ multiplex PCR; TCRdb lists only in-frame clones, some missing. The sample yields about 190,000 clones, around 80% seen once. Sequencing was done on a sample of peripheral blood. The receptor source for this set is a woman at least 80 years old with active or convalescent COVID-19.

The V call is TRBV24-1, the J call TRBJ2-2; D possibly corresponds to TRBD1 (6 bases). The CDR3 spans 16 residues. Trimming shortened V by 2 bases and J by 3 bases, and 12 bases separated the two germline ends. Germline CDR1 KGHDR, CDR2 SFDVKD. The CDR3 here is CATSDSFGTYTGELFF. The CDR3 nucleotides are TGTGCCACCAGTGATTCCTTCGGGACATACACCGGGGAGCTGTTTTTT.

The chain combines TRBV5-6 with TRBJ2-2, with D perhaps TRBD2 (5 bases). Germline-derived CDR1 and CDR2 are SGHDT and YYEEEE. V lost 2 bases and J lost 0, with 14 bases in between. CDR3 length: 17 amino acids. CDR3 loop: CASSFSLAGPNTGELFF. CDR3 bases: TGTGCCAGCAGCTTCTCTCTAGCCGGACCGAACACCGGGGAGCTGTTTTTT.

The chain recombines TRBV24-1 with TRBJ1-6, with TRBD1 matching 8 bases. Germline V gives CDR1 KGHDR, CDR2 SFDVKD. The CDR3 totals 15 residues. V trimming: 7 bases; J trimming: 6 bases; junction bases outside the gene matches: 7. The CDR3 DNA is TGTGCCACCAGGGCCTCGGGACAGGTTAATTCACCCCTCCACTTT. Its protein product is CATRASGQVNSPLHF.

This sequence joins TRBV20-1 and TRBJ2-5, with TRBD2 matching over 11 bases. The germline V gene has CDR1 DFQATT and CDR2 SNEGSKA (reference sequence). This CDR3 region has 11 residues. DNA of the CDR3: TGCGGAGGACTAGCGGGCGAGACCCAGTACTTC. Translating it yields CGGLAGETQYF.

DNA for the CDR3: TGTGCCAGCAGTATTAATCAGGGCTCTGGGGCCAACGTCCTGACTTTC. Translated: CASSINQGSGANVLTF. J is TRBJ2-6 and V is TRBV2; weak D call: TRBD1 (5 bases). The CDR3 is 16 residues long. Germline CDR1 and CDR2: SNHLY and FYNNEI. Trimming shortened V by 5 bases and J by 0 bases, and 11 bases separated the two germline ends.

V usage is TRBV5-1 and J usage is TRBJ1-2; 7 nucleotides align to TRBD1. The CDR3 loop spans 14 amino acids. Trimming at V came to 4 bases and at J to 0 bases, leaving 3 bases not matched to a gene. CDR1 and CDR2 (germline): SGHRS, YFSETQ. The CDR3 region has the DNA TGCGCCAGCAGCGACGGGACAGCTAACTATGGCTACACCTTC. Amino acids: CASSDGTANYGYTF.

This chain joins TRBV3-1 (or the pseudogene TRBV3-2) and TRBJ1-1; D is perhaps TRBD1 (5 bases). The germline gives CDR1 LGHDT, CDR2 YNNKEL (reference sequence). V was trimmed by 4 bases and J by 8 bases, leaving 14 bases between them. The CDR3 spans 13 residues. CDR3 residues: CASSPSTAFEAFF. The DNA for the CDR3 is TGTGCCAGCAGCCCCTCGACAGCTTTCGAAGCTTTCTTT.

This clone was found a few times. The CDR3 protein is CASRVEATGNTIYF. The CDR3 DNA reads as TGTGCCAGCAGGGTGGAGGCAACTGGAAACACCATATATTTT. The chain is built from TRBV2 and TRBJ1-3; D call uncertain. The germline V gene encodes CDR1 SNHLY and CDR2 FYNNEI. This CDR3 spans 14 amino acids. V lost 6 bases, J lost 2 bases, and 11 bases lay in between.

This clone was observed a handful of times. The CDR3 loop reads CASSFTREITGELFF. CDR3 bases: TGTGCCAGCAGCTTCACCCGAGAGATTACCGGGGAGCTGTTTTTT. J is TRBJ2-2 and V is TRBV7-9; D remains unclear. The CDR3 contains 15 residues. Trimming took off 3 bases at V and 5 bases at J, with 13 bases between the two ends. The germline gives CDR1 SEHNR, CDR2 FQNEAQ (reference sequence).

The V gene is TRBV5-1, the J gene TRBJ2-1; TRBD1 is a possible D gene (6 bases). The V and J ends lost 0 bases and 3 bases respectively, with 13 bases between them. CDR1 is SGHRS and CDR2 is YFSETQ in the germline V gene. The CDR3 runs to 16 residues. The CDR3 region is CASSLDGGAVYNEQFF. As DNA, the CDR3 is TGCGCCAGCAGCTTGGATGGGGGCGCGGTCTACAATGAGCAGTTCTTC.

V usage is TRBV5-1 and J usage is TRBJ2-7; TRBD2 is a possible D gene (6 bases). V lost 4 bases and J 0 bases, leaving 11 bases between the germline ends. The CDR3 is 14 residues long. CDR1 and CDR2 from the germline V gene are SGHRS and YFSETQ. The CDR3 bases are TGCGCCAGCAGCCCCGGGGGTGGCTCCTACGAGCAGTACTTC. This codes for CASSPGGGSYEQYF.

Here the CDR3 reads CASKDRGSSGANVLTF. CDR3 sequence (DNA): TGTGCCAGCAAGGACAGGGGTTCCTCTGGGGCCAACGTCCTGACTTTC. The chain is built from TRBV25-1 and TRBJ2-6; 9 nucleotides align to TRBD1. Germline lookup yields CDR1 MGHDK and CDR2 SYGVNS. After removal of 7 bases from V and 0 bases from J, the junction contained 4 bases not matched to a gene. The CDR3 loop spans 16 amino acids.

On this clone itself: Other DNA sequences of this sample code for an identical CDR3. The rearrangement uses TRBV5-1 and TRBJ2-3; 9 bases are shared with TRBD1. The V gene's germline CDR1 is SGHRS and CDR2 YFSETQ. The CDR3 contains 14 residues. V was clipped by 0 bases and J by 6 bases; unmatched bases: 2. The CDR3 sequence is CASSLGQGGDTQYF. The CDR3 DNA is TGCGCCAGCAGCTTGGGACAGGGGGGCGATACGCAGTATTTT.